This T cell receptor beta chain was observed in a study of early T cells in non-severe SARS-CoV-2 infection. Study-wide context: Sequencing input comprised bulk RNA from unsorted whole blood; chain pairing was not available.

Trimming left V 4 bases short and J 6 bases short, with 24 bases between. The CDR3 covers 17 residues. Germline assignment: CDR1 SEHNR and CDR2 FQNEAQ (reference sequence). TCRdb ran MiXCR on the 5' RACE reads and lists one entry per CDR3 protein. The data show approximately 30,000 distinct CDR3 sequences, with 5% to 6.5% seen just once and 20% to 25% held by the top ten. This clonotype showed up many times. The rearrangement links TRBV7-9 to TRBJ1-1, with D maybe TRBD1 (5 bases). The receptor comes from an adult who was a healthcare worker with PCR-confirmed SARS-CoV-2 infection or an uninfected control (not recorded which). Sequencing was done on a sample of whole blood. The CDR3 nucleotides are TGTGCCAGCAGCTCTACCGGGACCCTTCGTGGGGGGGCTGAAGCTTTCTTT. Amino acids: CASSSTGTLRGGAEAFF.